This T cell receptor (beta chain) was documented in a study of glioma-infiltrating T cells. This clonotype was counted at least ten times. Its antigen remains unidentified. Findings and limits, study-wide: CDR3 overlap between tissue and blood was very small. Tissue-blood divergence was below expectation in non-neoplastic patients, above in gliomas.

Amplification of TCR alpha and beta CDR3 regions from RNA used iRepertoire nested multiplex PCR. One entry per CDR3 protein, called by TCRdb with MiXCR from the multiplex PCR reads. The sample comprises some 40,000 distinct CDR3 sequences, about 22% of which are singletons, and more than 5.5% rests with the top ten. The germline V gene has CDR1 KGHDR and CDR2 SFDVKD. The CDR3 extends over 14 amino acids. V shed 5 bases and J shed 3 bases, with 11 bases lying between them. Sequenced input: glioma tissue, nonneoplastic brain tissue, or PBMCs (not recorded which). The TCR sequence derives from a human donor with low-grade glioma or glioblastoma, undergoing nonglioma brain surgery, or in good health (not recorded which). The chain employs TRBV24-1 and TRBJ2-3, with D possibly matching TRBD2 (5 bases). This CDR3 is CATSAAATTDTQYF. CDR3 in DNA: TGTGCCACCAGTGCAGCGGCCACTACAGATACGCAGTATTTT.